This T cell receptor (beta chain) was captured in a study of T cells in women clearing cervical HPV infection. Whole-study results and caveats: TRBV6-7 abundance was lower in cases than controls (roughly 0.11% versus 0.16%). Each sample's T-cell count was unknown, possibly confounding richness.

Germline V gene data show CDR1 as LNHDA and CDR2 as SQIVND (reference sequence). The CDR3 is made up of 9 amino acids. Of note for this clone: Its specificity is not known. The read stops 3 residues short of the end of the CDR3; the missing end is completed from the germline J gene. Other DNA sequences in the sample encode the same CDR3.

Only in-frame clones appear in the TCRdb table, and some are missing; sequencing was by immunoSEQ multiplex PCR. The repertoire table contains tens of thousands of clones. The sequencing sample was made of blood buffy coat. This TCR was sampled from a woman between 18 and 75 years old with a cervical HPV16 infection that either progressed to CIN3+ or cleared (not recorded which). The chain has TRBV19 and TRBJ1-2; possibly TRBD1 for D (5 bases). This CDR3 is CASRGAYTF. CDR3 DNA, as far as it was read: TGTGCCAGTAGAGGGGCC.